This T cell receptor beta chain comes out of a study of shared clonotypes between healthy human individuals (dated by TCRdb to 2020 to 2021). In terms of the full investigation: A couple of women and three men aged 18 to 49 years were included in the cohort. For each donor, CD4 naive and CD4 memory were each run on three plates, CD8 naive on two plates, and CD8 memory on one plate. Blood TCR repertoires of four to six healthy adults were deeply sequenced to estimate repertoire size and the extent of clonotype sharing between individuals. Libraries were prepared and TCR repertoires were sequenced by different laboratories using diverse techniques, in order to increase sequencing depth and limit assay-specific biases. Each donor's leukapheresis produced roughly between about 0.8 and 10 billion PBMCs.

V loses 7 bases, J loses 3 bases, and the germline ends lie 16 bases apart. The CDR3 goes from the cysteine to the phenylalanine over 14 residues. Kept here is only the CDR3 DNA, which spans 42 bases and is read in frame from base 1. The germline V gene encodes CDR1 SGHRS and CDR2 YFSETQ. Using the deep immunoSEQ assay, TCR CDR3 regions were amplified from genomic DNA by multiplex PCR. Extracted genomic DNA from each cell subset was spread evenly across all wells of several immunoSEQ 96-well plates, with each plate serving as a replicate. For sorted subsets, approximately 210 ng genomic DNA, equal to about 30,000 T cell genomes, was loaded into each replicate PCR. Purified libraries were quantified with a Qubit 3.0 fluorometer, sized on a Bioanalyzer 2100, and re-quantified with the KAPA Library Quantification kit. Each immunoSEQ 96-well plate was sequenced on its own single-read 150-cycle Illumina NextSeq 550 flow cell. On the study's bioinformatics: Because the immunoSEQ output included only junctional sequences and no quality scores, the filtering could not be the same as the filtering used for full-length reads. Sequences were annotated with PyIR, a Python wrapper for IgBLAST v1.9, and V/J genes and CDR3 were assigned using IMGT germline references. Reads with weak V/J assignments (E-value above 1e-6), missing CDR3, stop codons, out-of-frame junctions, or ambiguous translated residues were removed. V3J clonotypes were defined as sequences sharing the same inferred V gene, J gene, and CDR3 amino acid sequence. Percentage overlap between repertoires was calculated by dividing the number of shared unique clonotypes by the size of the smaller repertoire. Richness of each repertoire was evaluated using RTK rarefaction, the Chao1 estimator, and Recon v2.1 estimates of unobserved clonotypes. Generation probabilities for all TCRbeta clonotypes obtained by the gDNA method from several donors were computed using OLGA. TCRdb holds this immuneACCESS table with in-frame rearrangements only. Some clones are missing; in checked studies, unresolved V genes explain under half, and the rest has no known cause. The V and J calls and the clone size are those of that table, but D and trimming were determined from the DNA. In all, the sample holds around 1,900,000 clones, and roughly 93% of those were seen once. The ten top clones hold about 1.6% of the sample.

CD8 naive samples were CD45RO-negative cells positively selected for CCR7, giving a CD45RA+CCR7+ population that excluded TemRA cells. The donors were healthy, HIV-negative adults with no recently reported acute infections or vaccinations. Every donor was a Caucasian adult residing in Nashville, Tennessee, USA. Blood was obtained by leukapheresis, after which PBMCs were separated by Ficoll-Histopaque density gradient centrifugation and cryopreserved in liquid nitrogen vapor phase. Purity and quantity of every magnetically sorted T cell population were checked by analytical flow cytometry. From each sorted fraction, genomic DNA was isolated and quantified by UV absorbance on a Nanodrop 2000c. A word on this clone: What this receptor recognizes is not known. There are no base qualities to consult, and no much larger clone falls within one base.

Summary of the overall study and its limitations: Pairwise subsampling indicated that sequencing depth was expected to affect the degree of clonotype sharing among donors. Sampling was limited to blood, and TCR repertoires in tissue likely differ from TCR repertoires in blood. Naive subsets generally had larger estimated clonotype richness than memory subsets did. Because the study included a small number of donors, the genetic and exposure-history diversity represented was limited. Incomplete sequencing was indicated by rarefaction of sorted-subset datasets, despite the large sequencing depth. Higher generation probabilities were observed for clonotypes shared by all four sorted-subset donors than for non-shared clonotypes. Approximately 5% of naive CD4, 3.5% of naive CD8, around 2.3% of memory CD4, and more than 0.35% of memory CD8 clonotypes were shared across a few donors.

This clonotype originated in a man younger than 35 in good health. Some clones in this sample may be carry-over from other donors' samples. The chain links TRBV5-1 with TRBJ1-2, with TRBD1 tentatively as D gene (6 bases match). Sample: naive CD8+ T cells from PBMCs. Interpreted using the paper, the cell subset or site label stands for: CD45RA+CCR7+. The nucleotides are TGCGCCAGCCGCCCCCGGGGGCGCGACTATGGCTACACCTTC. Its protein is CASRPRGRDYGYTF. The CDR3, completed at both ends by the reference TRBV5-1 and TRBJ1-2 genes, gives the full variable domain KAGVTQTPRYLIKTRGQQVTLSCSPISGHRSVSWYQQTPGQGLQFLFEYFSETQRNKGNFPGRFSGRQFSNSRSEMNVSTLELGDSALYLCASRPRGRDYGYTFGSGTRLTVV.